These 15 T cell receptor beta chains were all obtained from the same sample, sequenced in a study of cytomegalovirus exposure and HLA in healthy donors. The PCR employed 60 Vbeta primers together with 13 Jbeta primers. TCRdb's table, derived via immunoSEQ multiplex PCR, lists solely in-frame clones and lacks some. The sample consists of over 150,000 clones, around 80% of them appearing once. Input material: PBMCs. The receptor source for this set is a woman aged 40-49 years in good health and CMV-seronegative.

Only one count was recorded for this clone. The chain has TRBV7-2 and TRBJ1-2; a weak D match, TRBD1 (5 bases). Deletions cut 4 bases from V and 1 base from J, with 16 bases between. Per the germline V gene, CDR1 is SGHTA and CDR2 is FQGNSA. This CDR3 has 16 amino acids. CDR3 DNA: TGTGCCAGCAGCTCCCCTCCCCTAGGGGATAACTATGGCTACACCTTC. It specifies CASSSPPLGDNYGYTF.

This chain connects TRBV7-2 to TRBJ1-1; 7 bases fit TRBD1. The CDR3 loop spans 16 amino acids. The V gene's germline CDR1 is SGHTA and CDR2 FQGNSA. The V segment lost 1 base and the J segment 1 base; nucleotides outside the gene matches: 6. The CDR3 region is CASSLGGQRANTEAFF. CDR3 in DNA: TGTGCCAGCAGCTTAGGGGGACAGCGAGCGAACACTGAAGCTTTCTTT.

The V and J genes are TRBV6-5 and TRBJ2-2; maybe TRBD1 (5 bases). Germline V gene data show CDR1 as MNHEY and CDR2 as SVGAGI. Trimming left V 7 bases short and J 2 bases short, with 14 bases between. The CDR3 spans 15 residues. The CDR3 reads CASTEAGSNTGELFF. Written as DNA, the CDR3 is TGTGCCAGCACCGAAGCAGGGTCTAACACCGGGGAGCTGTTTTTT.

The gene calls are TRBV6-4 and TRBJ1-1; the match to TRBD1 covers 7 bases. Germline V lookup: CDR1 MRHNA, CDR2 SNTAGT. V lost 6 bases, J lost 2 bases, and 9 bases stayed unmatched. CDR3 length: 15 residues. CDR3 loop: CASSAGTVPNTEAFF. Written as DNA, the CDR3 is TGTGCCAGCAGCGCCGGGACAGTCCCTAACACTGAAGCTTTCTTT.

The chain joins TRBV5-6 to TRBJ1-5; no reliable D call. The CDR3 is 13 residues long. Trimming took off 0 bases at V and 6 bases at J, with 7 bases between the two ends. CDR1 SGHDT and CDR2 YYEEEE come from the germline V gene. This CDR3 reads CASSLAVGQPQHF. The CDR3 DNA reads TGTGCCAGCAGCTTGGCCGTCGGTCAGCCCCAGCATTTT. The variable domain in full, with the rest retrieved from reference TRBV5-6 and TRBJ1-5, is DAGVTQSPTHLIKTRGQQVTLRCSPKSGHDTVSWYQQALGQGPQFIFQYYEEEERQRGNFPDRFSGHQFPNYSSELNVNALLLGDSALYLCASSLAVGQPQHFGDGTRLSIL.

The gene calls are TRBV11-2 and TRBJ1-2; possible D gene TRBD1, 6 bases. CDR3 size: 15 residues. V was shortened by 3 bases and J by 2 bases, with 13 bases between the two germline ends. Germline V gene sequence: CDR1 SGHAT, CDR2 FQNNGV. The DNA of the CDR3 is TGTGCCAGCAGCTTGCTCGGGGGGCCGAACTATGGCTACACCTTC. This translates into CASSLLGGPNYGYTF.

A few counts support this clone. The chain couples TRBV6-1 to TRBJ1-1; D is uncertain. From germline, CDR1 is MNHNS and CDR2 SASEGT. V shed 2 bases and J shed 7 bases, with 11 bases lying between them. The CDR3 loop spans 13 amino acids. CDR3 DNA sequence: TGTGCCAGCAGTGAATTTGAGATCGATGAAGCTTTCTTT. It codes for CASSEFEIDEAFF.

The gene calls are TRBV6-1 and TRBJ1-1, with a possible D match to TRBD1 (6 bases). V lost 5 bases, J lost 3 bases, and 13 bases lay in between. Germline V gives CDR1 MNHNS, CDR2 SASEGT. This CDR3 is 14 amino acids long. Here the CDR3 reads CASSFTGMDTEAFF. DNA for the CDR3: TGTGCCAGCAGTTTCACAGGGATGGACACTGAAGCTTTCTTT.

This clone was observed a few times. V and J are TRBV5-1 and TRBJ2-7; 10 bases fit TRBD1. V shed 4 bases and J 2 bases; nucleotides not matched to a gene: 3. This CDR3 contains 14 residues. Germline CDR1 and CDR2: SGHRS and YFSETQ. CDR3: CASSTGQGAYEQYF. The CDR3 region has the DNA TGCGCCAGCAGCACCGGACAGGGGGCCTACGAGCAGTACTTC.

The chain joins TRBV7-2 to TRBJ2-7; 14 positions agree with TRBD2. There are 16 residues in the CDR3. Per the germline V gene, CDR1 is SGHTA and CDR2 is FQGNSA. V was pared by 4 bases and J by 5 bases, with 7 bases of the junction left unmatched. CDR3 sequence reads: CASSSGQGLAGDEQYF. CDR3 DNA: TGTGCCAGCAGCTCCGGGCAGGGACTAGCGGGGGACGAGCAGTACTTC.

The V call is TRBV27, the J call TRBJ2-7; no clear D. The CDR3 is 15 amino acids. With 3 bases removed from V and 2 bases from J, the gap between germline ends came to 14 bases. CDR1 is MNHEY, CDR2 SMNVEV, per germline (reference sequence). This chain's CDR3 is CASSFRAATPYEQYF. Here the CDR3 DNA reads TGTGCCAGCAGTTTCCGCGCGGCAACCCCCTACGAGCAGTACTTC.

This clone was seen a few times. CDR3 residues: CASSLSGGADTQYF. The CDR3 coding sequence is TGTGCCAGCAGCCTCAGCGGGGGGGCAGATACGCAGTATTTT. The V gene is TRBV7-9, the J gene TRBJ2-3; 10 bases are a match to TRBD2. CDR1 SEHNR and CDR2 FQNEAQ come from the germline V gene (reference sequence). This CDR3 contains 14 residues. V shed 5 bases and J 4 bases; nucleotides not matched to a gene: 3.

This chain joins TRBV5-1 and TRBJ2-7; TRBD1 might be the D (5 bases). The length of the CDR3 is 16 residues. V lost 0 bases and J lost 0, with 13 bases in between. Per germline, CDR1 SGHRS and CDR2 YFSETQ. CDR3 amino acids: CASSLDWGRSSYEQYF. The CDR3 DNA reads as TGCGCCAGCAGCTTGGATTGGGGCCGGAGCTCCTACGAGCAGTACTTC.

The sample holds one count of this clone. The V gene is TRBV29-1, the J gene TRBJ2-7; 7 nucleotides line up with TRBD2. In germline, CDR1 is SQVTM, CDR2 ANQGSEA. V shed 7 bases and J 2 bases; nucleotides not matched to a gene: 17. CDR3 length equals 16 residues. CDR3 coding DNA: TGCAGCGCCCGGACTAGTATTTTTAGGGGAACCTACGAGCAGTACTTC. It encodes CSARTSIFRGTYEQYF.

The chain is built from TRBV6-6 and TRBJ2-3; weak D call: TRBD2 (6 bases). The CDR3 loop spans 16 amino acids. V dropped 2 bases and J dropped 5 bases, with 17 bases sitting between them. Germline CDR1 and CDR2: MNHNY and SVGAGI (reference sequence). The CDR3 DNA follows: TGTGCCAGCAGTTACCCCCCCGGCGGGGTCCGAGATACGCAGTATTTT. Its protein is CASSYPPGGVRDTQYF.